A selection of T cell receptor beta chains follows, all from one sample in a study of T cell responses to AZD1222 COVID-19 vaccine. Only in-frame clones appear in the TCRdb table, and some are missing; sequencing was by immunoSEQ multiplex PCR. In the table there are 100,000 to 120,000 clones, less than 90% of which are singletons. Source: peripheral blood, taken on day 0 of AZD1222 vaccination. The receptors were gathered from an adult in good health. Both conserved end residues are part of each CDR3. The D gene is left open where the match is weak. Rows give clone size only sometimes, using once, few, many, or a class for an expanded clone.

V	D	J	size	DNA	CDR3
TRBV3-1/TRBV3-2	-	TRBJ2-2	-	TGTGCCAGCAGCCAAGACGCACCAACAGGGTGGGACACCGGGGAGCTGTTTTTT	CASSQDAPTGWDTGELFF
TRBV4-1	-	TRBJ1-5	-	TGCGCCAGCAGCCAAGAGGGAGGCGTAAGAGCTCAGCCCCAGCATTTT	CASSQEGGVRAQPQHF
TRBV11-3	-	TRBJ1-1	-	TGTGCCAGCAGCCCCGGGGACACTGAAGCTTTCTTT	CASSPGDTEAFF
TRBV5-1	TRBD1	TRBJ2-1	once	TGCGCCAGCAGCTTGGCGGACAGGAACAATGAGCAGTTCTTC	CASSLADRNNEQFF
TRBV5-4	-	TRBJ1-1	once	TGTGCCAGCAGCTTGGGAGTCCCCACTGAAGCTTTCTTT	CASSLGVPTEAFF
TRBV11-2	TRBD1	TRBJ1-6	few	TGTGCCAGCAGCTTGGATGGACAGGGGGCAGGATCACCCCTCCACTTT	CASSLDGQGAGSPLHF
TRBV10-3	TRBD2	TRBJ2-7	few	TGTGCCATCAGTGAGGTACCCCCGCGGGAGAACTACGAGCAGTACTTC	CAISEVPPRENYEQYF
TRBV12-3/TRBV12-4	-	TRBJ1-1	-	TGTGCCAGCAGTTTAGGAGATCCCGGCGCTTTCTTT	CASSLGDPGAFF
TRBV18	TRBD1	TRBJ1-1	-	TGTGCCAGCCTGGGACAGGGCGGCACTGAAGCTTTCTTT	CASLGQGGTEAFF
TRBV5-1	-	TRBJ1-2	-	TGCGCCAGCAGCTCACCAGACCCGTCCGGTGGCTACACCTTC	CASSSPDPSGGYTF
TRBV6-1	-	TRBJ1-5	-	TGTGCCAGCAGTGAGACAGGCGGGAATCAGCCCCAGCATTTT	CASSETGGNQPQHF
TRBV6-5	-	TRBJ2-1	-	TGTGCCAGCAGTTACCAGAGCCGAGGGAACATGGGGCAGTTCTTC	CASSYQSRGNMGQFF
TRBV25-1	-	TRBJ1-2	-	TGTGCCAGCAGTTCTCTTCGGGTTAACTATGGCTACACCTTC	CASSSLRVNYGYTF
TRBV19	-	TRBJ2-2	-	TGTGCCAGTAGTATCACCGGGGAGCTGTTTTTT	CASSITGELFF
TRBV5-1	TRBD1	TRBJ2-7	few	TGCGCCAGCAGCTACTACGGACAGGGCGACGAGCAGTACTTC	CASSYYGQGDEQYF
TRBV4-2	TRBD2	TRBJ2-3	few	TGTGCCAGCAGCCCCCGAGCGGGAGCCGCAGATACGCAGTATTTT	CASSPRAGAADTQYF
TRBV12-1	-	TRBJ1-6	once	TGTGCCAGCAGCTTTGCCCGGACAAGGAGCTCCTATAATTCACCCCTCCACTTT	CASSFARTRSSYNSPLHF
TRBV7-9	TRBD1	TRBJ1-2	-	TGTGCCAGCACCCTAAGGGCGGGACAGGGATATGATGGCTACACCTTC	CASTLRAGQGYDGYTF
TRBV18	-	TRBJ1-1	-	TGTGCCAGCTCCCCAGTCCACACAGGGAAGGTGAACACTGAAGCTTTCTTT	CASSPVHTGKVNTEAFF
TRBV27	-	TRBJ1-2	-	TGTGCCAGCAGTTTAGGGGGGCCTAACTATGGCTACACCTTC	CASSLGGPNYGYTF
TRBV19	TRBD2	TRBJ2-2	-	TGTGCCAGTCCGCGGGGGGATGGCGGGGAGCTGTTTTTT	CASPRGDGGELFF
TRBV15	-	TRBJ1-1	-	TGTGCCACCAGCAGAGCGGGGAACACTGAAGCTTTCTTT	CATSRAGNTEAFF
TRBV11-2	-	TRBJ1-5	-	TGTGCCAGCAGCTTAGATCGGGGACAGCCCCAGCATTTT	CASSLDRGQPQHF
TRBV14	TRBD1	TRBJ1-2	-	TGTGCCAGCAGCCCCCCCGGGACAGGGAGTGACTATGGCTACACCTTC	CASSPPGTGSDYGYTF
TRBV30	-	TRBJ1-6	-	TGTGCCTGGAGGGGGACACCACATAATTCACCCCTCCACTTT	CAWRGTPHNSPLHF
TRBV2	TRBD2	TRBJ2-2	-	TGTGCCAGCAGTGGTCCCCCTCGACTAGCAACGAACACCGGGGAGCTGTTTTTT	CASSGPPRLATNTGELFF
TRBV6-5	-	TRBJ2-7	-	TGTGCCAGCAGTTACAATACGGGGTTTACCTACGAGCAGTACTTC	CASSYNTGFTYEQYF
TRBV13	TRBD1	TRBJ1-1	-	TGTGCCAGCAGCCTTGGACAGGGGAAAGCTTTCTTT	CASSLGQGKAFF
TRBV7-9	-	TRBJ1-1	-	TGTGCCAGCAGCTCTTGGAACACTGAAGCTTTCTTT	CASSSWNTEAFF
TRBV29-1	-	TRBJ1-1	-	TGCAGCGTTGAAAGGGGCGGTATGAACACTGAAGCTTTCTTT	CSVERGGMNTEAFF
TRBV6-5	-	TRBJ1-1	-	TGTGCCAGCAGCAGGACAGACACTGAAGCTTTCTTT	CASSRTDTEAFF
TRBV11-2	-	TRBJ2-5	-	TGTGCCAGCAGCTTAGTTCCGCTCTACGGGGAGACCCAGTACTTC	CASSLVPLYGETQYF
TRBV29-1	-	TRBJ1-1	-	TGCAGCGTTGAGGGGGTGAACACTGAAGCTTTCTTT	CSVEGVNTEAFF
TRBV24-1	-	TRBJ2-1	once	TGTGCCACCAGTGATTTGACGACTCAACGTGAGCAGTTCTTC	CATSDLTTQREQFF
TRBV7-2	-	TRBJ2-4	-	TGTGCCAGCAGCTTAGAGGTGGGGCCCCCCAGGTACTTC	CASSLEVGPPRYF
TRBV7-8	-	TRBJ1-5	-	TGTGCCAGCAGCCGCAACTACAGGGAGGATCAGCCCCAGCATTTT	CASSRNYREDQPQHF
TRBV7-8	TRBD1	TRBJ1-2	-	TGTGCCAGCAGCATCACCGGGACAGGGAATGGCTACACCTTC	CASSITGTGNGYTF
TRBV3-1/TRBV3-2	-	TRBJ2-3	-	TGTGCCAGCAGCCAGGGGGCAGATACGCAGTATTTT	CASSQGADTQYF
TRBV5-4	-	TRBJ1-3	-	TGTGCCAGCAGCTCCCAGGAACCGGCAATTGGAAACACCATATATTTT	CASSSQEPAIGNTIYF
TRBV9	-	TRBJ1-2	-	TGTGCCAGCAGCCGAAACCCCTCATTGGACGATTACTATGGCTACACCTTC	CASSRNPSLDDYYGYTF
TRBV9	-	TRBJ2-7	-	TGTGCCAGCAGCGTAACCTTTGGCCCCTACGAGCAGTACTTC	CASSVTFGPYEQYF
TRBV18	TRBD2	TRBJ2-3	-	TGTGCCAGCTCACCACAGACTAGCGGGAGCACAGATACGCAGTATTTT	CASSPQTSGSTDTQYF
TRBV9	-	TRBJ1-6	-	TGTGCCAGCAGCGTAGAGACCGCAAATTCACCCCTCCACTTT	CASSVETANSPLHF
TRBV19	TRBD2	TRBJ2-7	-	TGTGCCAGTAGTATGGCTAGCGGGAGTCTCGTCTACGAGCAGTACTTC	CASSMASGSLVYEQYF
TRBV18	-	TRBJ1-1	-	TGTGCCAGCTCACCTCCATCCGCCCCTGAAGCTTTCTTT	CASSPPSAPEAFF
TRBV2	-	TRBJ2-1	-	TGTGCCAGCAGCGGGGGCGGGACGCCAGGGGCCGTGGGGAATGAGCAGTTCTTC	CASSGGGTPGAVGNEQFF
TRBV18	-	TRBJ1-4	-	TGTGCCAGCTCACCACAGGGAGGAGAAAAACTGTTTTTT	CASSPQGGEKLFF
TRBV11-1	-	TRBJ2-7	few	TGTGCCAGCAGCCGCCGGGTTGCAGCAGGCTACGAGCAGTACTTC	CASSRRVAAGYEQYF
TRBV6-2/TRBV6-3	TRBD2	TRBJ2-3	-	TGTGCCAGCAGTTTCGCGACTAGCGGGGGCGCGGATACGCAGTATTTT	CASSFATSGGADTQYF
TRBV15	-	TRBJ2-5	-	TGTGCCACCAGCAGGGACAGCAACATCCAAGAGACCCAGTACTTC	CATSRDSNIQETQYF
TRBV30	-	TRBJ2-7	-	TGTGCCTGGAGTGCCCCCGGGACACTAACTTACGAGCAGTACTTC	CAWSAPGTLTYEQYF
TRBV15	TRBD2	TRBJ2-1	-	TGTGCCACCAGCAGGGGGGGGGTTGGCCAGTTCTTC	CATSRGGVGQFF
TRBV18	TRBD2	TRBJ2-3	-	TGTGCCAGCTCTCCCGGCGGGGGGGCAGATACGCAGTATTTT	CASSPGGGADTQYF
TRBV18	TRBD1	TRBJ2-7	-	TGTGCCAGCTCACCACCGAAGGGACAGGGTGCCTACGAGCAGTACTTC	CASSPPKGQGAYEQYF
TRBV27	-	TRBJ1-1	-	TGTGCCAGCAGTTTGAGGAGGGGTGGCACTGAAGCTTTCTTT	CASSLRRGGTEAFF
TRBV5-1	-	TRBJ1-2	-	TGCGCCAGCAGCTTAGAAGGGGTCGGCTACACCTTC	CASSLEGVGYTF
TRBV7-9	-	TRBJ1-2	-	TGTGCCAGCAGCTTATTGGGGGTCAATGGCTACACCTTC	CASSLLGVNGYTF
TRBV9	-	TRBJ1-2	-	TGTGCCAGCAGCGTAGATCCGAGTCCCAGTAACTATGGCTACACCTTC	CASSVDPSPSNYGYTF
TRBV2	-	TRBJ2-1	-	TGTGCCAATAGTCTAGCGCGAGGAGAGCAGTTCTTC	CANSLARGEQFF